This TCR beta chain was sequenced in a study of shared clonotypes between healthy human individuals. Germline assignment: CDR1 SGHRS and CDR2 YFSETQ. J gave up 4 bases and V 5 bases, and 6 bases lay outside the gene matches. The CDR3 has 15 amino acids. Here immunoSEQ multiplex PCR was the method, and the copy in TCRdb shows in-frame clones only, minus some. Among nearly 1,000,000 clones listed, less than 85% were seen once. The study's findings and limits: Represented diversity, genetic and exposure-history alike, was limited by few donors.

As for this clone: Its matching antigen is unknown.

The receptor was derived from a man younger than 30 in good health. J is TRBJ2-1 and V is TRBV5-1, with 10 nucleotides matching TRBD2. Sequencing was carried out using memory CD4+ T cells sorted from blood. The sample's subset: CD45RA-negative fraction. DNA of the CDR3: TGCGCCAGCAGAGGGGGGACTAGCGATTACAATGAGCAGTTCTTC. Translation gives CASRGGTSDYNEQFF.